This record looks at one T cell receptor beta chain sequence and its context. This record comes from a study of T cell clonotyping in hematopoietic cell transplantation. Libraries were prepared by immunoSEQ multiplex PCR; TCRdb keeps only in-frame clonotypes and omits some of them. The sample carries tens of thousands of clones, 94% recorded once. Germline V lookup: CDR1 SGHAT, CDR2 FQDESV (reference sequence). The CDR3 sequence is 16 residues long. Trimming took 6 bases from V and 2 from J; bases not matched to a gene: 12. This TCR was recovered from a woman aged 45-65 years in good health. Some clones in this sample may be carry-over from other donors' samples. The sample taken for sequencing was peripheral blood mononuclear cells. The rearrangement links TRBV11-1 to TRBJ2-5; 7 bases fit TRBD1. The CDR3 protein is CASSKMGQTSQETQYF. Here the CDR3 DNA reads TGTGCCAGCAGTAAAATGGGACAGACGAGTCAAGAGACCCAGTACTTC.